This T cell receptor (beta chain) appears in the sequencing data of a study of cytomegalovirus exposure and HLA in healthy donors. Study context: From donors who were HLA-typed, an early data release held about 85 million unique TCRs. Findings and limits, study-wide: The authors reported that TCR beta sequences could predict HLA-A and HLA-B alleles. These predictions were accurate for most subjects in the first cohort. Specificity of three CMV-associated chains for CMV antigens was verified in vitro.

The CDR3 extends over 13 amino acids. The V and J ends lost 6 bases and 7 bases respectively, with 13 bases between them. Germline CDR1 and CDR2: MNHEY and SVGAGI. Primers included in the PCR were 60 Vbeta and 13 Jbeta primers. Sequencing used immunoSEQ multiplex PCR; TCRdb keeps in-frame clones, though not all of them. Here the sample spans under 200,000 clones, approximately 80% being singletons. Healthy people donating bone marrow made up the donors. In this sample, this clone turned up once. Its antigen is still unknown. This chain joins TRBV6-5 and TRBJ1-5, with D perhaps matching TRBD1 (6 bases). The sample consisted of PBMCs. The source is a woman aged 50 to 60 in good health and CMV-seronegative. CDR3: CASSTGTTQPQHF. In nucleotides, the CDR3 is TGTGCCAGCAGCACCGGGACAACCCAGCCCCAGCATTTT.